This entry is about one TCR beta chain. Its antigen is currently unknown. These data belong to a study of T cells in tumors after PD-1 blockade. Study context: Patients had no prior checkpoint blockade, systemic immunosuppressants, or anti-cancer therapy within 4 weeks. Blood samples averaged about 110,000 templates (range about 21,000-257,772) and more than 35,000 unique clonotypes. Daily vismodegib 150 mg continued in a subset of anti-PD-1-treated patients. General observations from the study: Peripheral recruitment is suggested, as some novel exhausted tumor clones were in pre-treatment blood.

V lost 4 bases, J lost 3 bases, and 6 bases stayed unmatched. The CDR3 has 15 residues. Germline loops: CDR1 SGHKS, CDR2 YYEKEE (reference sequence). Sequencing used immunoSEQ multiplex PCR; TCRdb keeps in-frame clones, though not all of them. The profile covers about 33,000 clones, with more than 70% appearing a single time and about 36% taken by the ten largest. The material was PBMCs, obtained before anti-PD-1 treatment. The sequence was collected from a human donor with basal cell carcinoma. This rearrangement joins TRBV5-5 to TRBJ1-1; 10 bases are a match to TRBD1. CDR3: CASSRQGARYTEAFF. Here the CDR3 DNA reads TGTGCCAGCAGCCGACAGGGGGCGCGATACACTGAAGCTTTCTTT.